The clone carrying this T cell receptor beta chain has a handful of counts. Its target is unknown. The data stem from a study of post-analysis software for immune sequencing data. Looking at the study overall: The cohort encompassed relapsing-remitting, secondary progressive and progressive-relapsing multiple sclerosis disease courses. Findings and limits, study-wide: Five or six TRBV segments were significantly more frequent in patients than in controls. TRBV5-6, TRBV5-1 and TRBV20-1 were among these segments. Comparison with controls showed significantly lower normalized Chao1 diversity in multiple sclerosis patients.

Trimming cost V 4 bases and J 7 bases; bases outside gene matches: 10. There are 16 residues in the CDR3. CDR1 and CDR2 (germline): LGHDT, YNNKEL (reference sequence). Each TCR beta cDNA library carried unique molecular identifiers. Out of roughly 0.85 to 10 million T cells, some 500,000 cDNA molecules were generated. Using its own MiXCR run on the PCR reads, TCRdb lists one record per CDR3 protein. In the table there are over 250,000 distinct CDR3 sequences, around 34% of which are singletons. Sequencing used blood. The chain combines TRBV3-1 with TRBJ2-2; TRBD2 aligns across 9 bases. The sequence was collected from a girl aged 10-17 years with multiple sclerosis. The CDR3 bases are TGTGCCAGCAGCCCCGTGCGGGGGGGGAAAATCGGGGAGCTGTTTTTT. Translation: CASSPVRGGKIGELFF.